The TCR beta chain under discussion was sequenced for a study of early T cells in non-severe SARS-CoV-2 infection (dated by TCRdb to the early 2020s). Context from the whole study: TCR sequencing used bulk RNA from unsorted whole blood, so alpha and beta chains could not be paired.

This was a case-control study nested in a cohort of healthcare workers in London, UK, who had nasopharyngeal swab PCR tests and blood samples taken every week. Between 23 and 31 March 2020, the week of the UK lockdown, healthcare workers were enrolled and then followed up weekly for as long as 16 weeks. Library construction relied on 5' RACE. The instrument given in TCRdb is NextSeq 500. In the TCR library protocol, unique molecular identifiers were attached to individual cDNA molecules to correct for PCR bias and sequencing error. Both TCR alpha and beta chains were sequenced, and tight co-correlation was observed between alpha and beta sequence abundances in each sample. The published analysis was carried out like this. V gene, J gene and CDR3 annotation of TCR sequences was performed with Decombinator V4. TCRs were defined as expanded if a significant change between any two time points was detected under a Poisson model with p below 0.0001. TCR abundances were normalised to the total number of TCRs sequenced per sample and were expressed as counts per million. TRAV1-2 paired with TRAJ12, TRAJ20 or TRAJ33 defined MAIT TCRs, while TRAV10 paired with TRAJ18 defined iNKT TCRs. VDJdb, accessed on 1 November 2021, was searched for TCRs annotated for CMV, EBV and SARS-CoV-2, and TCRs annotated for more than one antigen were excluded. TCRdb trimmed public reads at Q25 via fastp, called clones via MiXCR and kept in-frame beta chains. Rows with one shared CDR3 protein collapse into an entry with the most common genes and DNA. Clone size and V and J calls follow TCRdb, not the original study. The sample table shows under 95,000 distinct CDR3 sequences, and 14% to 15% are seen once. 5.5% of the sample goes to the ten largest clones.

The sample holds a few counts of this clonotype. Its target antigen remains unknown. The input lacks base qualities; no much larger clone sits a single base away. Results and caveats for the whole study, not just this receptor: VDJdb matching was skewed toward anti-spike CD8 responses, so virus-specific expansions were likely underestimated and private and CD4 specificities were missed.

Trimming costs V 2 bases and J 4 bases, and their ends lie 17 bases apart. The CDR3 starts with the cysteine, ends with the phenylalanine, and has 16 residues. Solely the CDR3 DNA is kept, with 48 bases framed from the first base. Based on the germline V gene (reference sequence), the CDR1 and CDR2 sequences are MNHNY and SVGAGI. The receptor chain draws on TRBV6-6 and TRBJ1-2; possibly the D gene is TRBD1, per 5 matching bases. The sequence was collected from an adult who was a healthcare worker with PCR-confirmed SARS-CoV-2 infection or an uninfected control (not recorded which). Sequenced input: whole blood. In nucleotides, the sequence is TGTGCCAGCAGTTACCCGAGGCTTAGGGGAGTCTATGGCTACACCTTC. Its protein reads: CASSYPRLRGVYGYTF.